These 29 T cell receptor beta chains originate from one sample sequenced in a study of blood T cell repertoires in COVID-19. TCRdb's table, derived via immunoSEQ multiplex PCR, lists solely in-frame clones and lacks some. Of some 430,000 clones listed, less than 95% are singletons. The sample comprised PBMCs or T cells enriched from blood (not recorded which). These receptors all come from a man younger than 30 who had recovered from COVID-19.

This clone has just a few counts. This chain links TRBV4-2 with TRBJ2-1, with 10 bases matching TRBD1. The CDR3 totals 15 residues. Germline CDR1 and CDR2: LGHNA and YNFKEQ. V was pared by 0 bases and J by 13 bases, with 9 bases of the junction left unmatched. The DNA of the CDR3 is TGTGCCAGCAGCCAAGATCGACAGGGGGCGGGAAAACAGTTCTTC. This translates into CASSQDRQGAGKQFF.

The CDR3 DNA is TGTGCCAGCAGCGGGACAGGACTCACAGATACGCAGTATTTT. The encoded protein is CASSGTGLTDTQYF. This chain uses TRBV5-5 with TRBJ2-3, with TRBD1 matching over 8 bases. This CDR3 spans 14 amino acids. Trimming at V came to 4 bases and at J to 2 bases, leaving 3 bases not matched to a gene. Germline loops: CDR1 SGHKS, CDR2 YYEKEE (reference sequence). Using reference TRBV5-5 and TRBJ2-3 for the parts outside the CDR3, the full variable domain is DAGVTQSPTHLIKTRGQQVTLRCSPISGHKSVSWYQQVLGQGPQFIFQYYEKEERGRGNFPDRFSARQFPNYSSELNVNALLLGDSALYLCASSGTGLTDTQYFGPGTRLTVL.

Comments on this clone: The junction departs from germline at one end; a sequencing error may be responsible. V gene TRBV19 combines with J gene TRBJ1-1; D is perhaps TRBD1 (5 bases). This CDR3 is 9 amino acids long. The germline CDR1 and CDR2 sequences are LNHDA and SQIVND (reference sequence). The CDR3 nucleotides read TGTGCCAGTGGGGCAAATCCAATCTTT. Translation gives CASGANPIF.

The rearrangement links TRBV5-5 to TRBJ1-5, with TRBD1 as a possible D gene (6 bases). CDR3 length equals 14 residues. V shed 3 bases and J shed 3 bases, with 10 bases lying between them. Germline assignment: CDR1 SGHKS and CDR2 YYEKEE (reference sequence). The chain's CDR3 is CASSYGQNNQPQHF. The CDR3 coding sequence is TGTGCCAGCAGCTACGGACAGAACAATCAGCCCCAGCATTTT.

The rearrangement joins TRBV5-1 to TRBJ2-7; 8 bases line up with TRBD1. The J segment lost 7 bases and the V segment lost 4 bases, leaving 13 bases of the junction unmatched. Germline CDR1 and CDR2: SGHRS and YFSETQ. The CDR3 has 15 residues. The CDR3 DNA follows: TGCGCCAGCAGCCCTCAGGGGGCTACCGATGGAGAGCAGTACTTC. Amino acid sequence: CASSPQGATDGEQYF.

The genes are TRBV5-6 and TRBJ1-5; D remains unclear. The CDR3 sequence is 14 residues long. From germline, CDR1 is SGHDT and CDR2 YYEEEE. The V gene lost 0 bases and the J gene lost 4 bases, with 8 bases spanning the gap. The CDR3: CASSLGGKNQPQHF. The CDR3 DNA sequence: TGTGCCAGCAGCTTGGGAGGAAAGAATCAGCCCCAGCATTTT.

This clone has only a few counts. The rearrangement joins TRBV9 to TRBJ1-3; D gene unclear. Trimming took off 0 bases at V and 3 bases at J, with 10 bases between the two ends. Germline V gene lookup returns CDR1 SGDLS and CDR2 YYNGEE. The CDR3 runs to 15 residues. The CDR3 bases are TGTGCCAGCAGCGTAGAACAGAACGTTGGAAACACCATATATTTT. Protein: CASSVEQNVGNTIYF.

This chain joins TRBV7-2 and TRBJ2-3; TRBD1 matches at 7 bases. CDR1 is SGHTA, CDR2 FQGNSA, per germline. V shed 4 bases, J shed 4 bases, and the junction held 5 bases outside the gene matches. This CDR3 region has 14 residues. The CDR3 DNA reads as TGTGCCAGCAGCTCCACAGGGGCCCCAGATACGCAGTATTTT. This sequence encodes CASSSTGAPDTQYF.

J is TRBJ1-5 and V is TRBV21-1; TRBD1 is the table's D call, not checked against the DNA. TRBV21-1 is shown as a pseudogene. There are 13 residues in the CDR3. The CDR3 sequence is CASTGQGTQPQHF. CDR3 DNA sequence: TGTGCCAGCACAGGACAGGGAACCCAGCCCCAGCATTTT.

This clone is a singleton in its sample. The chain employs TRBV19 and TRBJ2-1; 11 positions match TRBD1. Germline CDR1 is LNHDA and CDR2 is SQIVND (reference sequence). This CDR3 spans 16 amino acids. Trimming took 8 bases from V and 9 from J; bases not matched to a gene: 15. Here the CDR3 DNA reads TGTGCCAGTTTGGGGGCCGGGACAGGGGGTAAGAGTGAGCAGTTCTTC. Amino acid sequence: CASLGAGTGGKSEQFF. The whole variable domain, remainder taken from reference TRBV19 and TRBJ2-1, is DGGITQSPKYLFRKEGQNVTLSCEQNLNHDAMYWYRQDPGQGLRLIYYSQIVNDFQKGDIAEGYSVSREKKESFPLTVTSAQKNPTAFYLCASLGAGTGGKSEQFFGPGTRLTVL.

This chain joins TRBV27 and TRBJ2-3, with 7 bases identical to TRBD1. The V and J ends lost 5 bases and 4 bases, in that order; junction bases with no gene match: 6. The CDR3 has 14 residues. From germline, CDR1 is MNHEY and CDR2 SMNVEV (reference sequence). In nucleotides, the CDR3 is TGTGCCAGCAGTGCGAGACAGGGCTCAGATACGCAGTATTTT. Translating it yields CASSARQGSDTQYF.

In this sample, this clone turned up once. The genes are TRBV27 and TRBJ2-5, with 8 bases identical to TRBD2. This CDR3 is built from 16 residues. The V gene end was trimmed by 6 bases and the J gene end by 4 bases; junction bases not matched to a gene: 13. Germline loops: CDR1 MNHEY, CDR2 SMNVEV (reference sequence). The CDR3 region is CASRPAGVISGETQYF. The CDR3 bases are TGTGCCAGCAGACCAGCGGGAGTTATTTCGGGAGAGACCCAGTACTTC.

This rearrangement joins TRBV6-5 to TRBJ1-5; D gene uncertain. The germline CDR1 and CDR2 sequences are MNHEY and SVGAGI. The V gene lost 11 bases and the J gene lost 6 bases, with 14 bases spanning the gap. This CDR3 is built from 12 residues. For the CDR3, the DNA is TGTGCCGCCCTAGGTCGGGGTCAGCCCCAGCATTTT. This translates into CAALGRGQPQHF.

This clone was counted only a few times. This chain uses TRBV27 with TRBJ2-2; 12 nucleotides agree with TRBD2. CDR1 is MNHEY, CDR2 SMNVEV, per germline (reference sequence). The CDR3 consists of 15 residues. V lost 5 bases and J lost 5; bases outside the gene matches: 3. The CDR3 DNA reads as TGTGCCAGCAGTGTACTAGCGGGAGGAACCGGGGAGCTGTTTTTT. Protein product: CASSVLAGGTGELFF.

The J gene is TRBJ1-6, the V gene TRBV19; no reliable D call. The CDR3 contains 13 residues. Per germline, CDR1 LNHDA and CDR2 SQIVND (reference sequence). V lost 5 bases and J 7 bases, leaving 9 bases between the germline ends. CDR3 in amino acids: CASSWASNSPLHF. As DNA, the CDR3 is TGTGCCAGTAGTTGGGCCAGCAATTCACCCCTCCACTTT. Together with reference TRBV19 and TRBJ1-6, the CDR3 gives the full variable domain: DGGITQSPKYLFRKEGQNVTLSCEQNLNHDAMYWYRQDPGQGLRLIYYSQIVNDFQKGDIAEGYSVSREKKESFPLTVTSAQKNPTAFYLCASSWASNSPLHFGNGTRLTVT.

The gene calls are TRBV6-4 and TRBJ1-6, with D possibly matching TRBD1 (5 bases). The germline V gene has CDR1 MRHNA and CDR2 SNTAGT. This CDR3 spans 14 amino acids. Trimming removed 6 bases at V and 8 bases at J, with 14 bases between. CDR3 bases: TGTGCCAGCAGCCCCAGGGCGGGAGATTCACCCCTCCACTTT. This gives the protein CASSPRAGDSPLHF.

The V gene is TRBV6-5, the J gene TRBJ1-6, with TRBD1 matching 7 bases. Germline lookup yields CDR1 MNHEY and CDR2 SVGAGI. V lost 5 bases, J lost 2 bases, and 3 bases stayed unmatched. There are 15 residues in the CDR3. CDR3 residues: CASSQQGAYNSPLHF. In DNA, the CDR3 is TGTGCCAGCAGTCAGCAGGGGGCCTATAATTCACCCCTCCACTTT.

The chain recombines TRBV28 with TRBJ1-5, with TRBD1 as a possible D gene (5 bases). V shed 5 bases and J shed 2 bases, with 13 bases lying between them. The CDR3 is 15 amino acids. Germline CDR1 and CDR2: MDHEN and SYDVKM. As DNA, the CDR3 is TGTGCCAGCAGTCCCCGGGCGGGGGGCAATCAGCCCCAGCATTTT. Protein sequence: CASSPRAGGNQPQHF.

CDR3 region: CASSLLTGGVNTEAFF. The CDR3 nucleotides are TGCGCCAGCAGCTTACTGACGGGGGGCGTGAACACTGAAGCTTTCTTT. This chain connects TRBV5-1 to TRBJ1-1; TRBD1 is a possible D gene (6 bases). Per the germline V gene, CDR1 is SGHRS and CDR2 is YFSETQ. The V and J ends lost 2 bases and 0 bases respectively, with 14 bases between them. CDR3 length: 16 residues.

This sequence joins TRBV5-1 and TRBJ1-2; TRBD1 matches at 9 bases. The CDR3 is 14 amino acids. Unmatched junction bases numbered 4, after V lost 3 bases and J lost 4 bases. CDR1 and CDR2 (germline): SGHRS, YFSETQ. CDR3 region: CASSWDRDIYGYTF. DNA of the CDR3: TGCGCCAGCAGCTGGGACAGGGATATCTATGGCTACACCTTC.

V gene TRBV9 combines with J gene TRBJ1-3; D is undetermined. Trimming stripped 2 bases from V and 0 bases from J, with 9 bases between. CDR1 SGDLS and CDR2 YYNGEE come from the germline V gene. The CDR3 is made up of 15 amino acids. CDR3 nucleotide sequence: TGTGCCAGCAGCGTCGGACTTTCCTCTGGAAACACCATATATTTT. The encoded protein is CASSVGLSSGNTIYF.

The chain is built from TRBV7-6 and TRBJ1-5; D unresolved. Germline CDR1 and CDR2: SGHVS and FNYEAQ. CDR3 length equals 16 residues. V shed 8 bases and J shed 0 bases, with 17 bases lying between them. The CDR3 DNA reads as TGTGCCAGCTCCAATAGCGGTAACCATAGCAATCAGCCCCAGCATTTT. Encoded protein: CASSNSGNHSNQPQHF.

In its sample, this clone was seen a few times. V is TRBV3-1 (or the pseudogene TRBV3-2) and J is TRBJ1-2; D uncertain. Trimming cost V 2 bases and J 6 bases, with 13 bases left between them. The CDR3 is made up of 14 amino acids. The germline CDR1 and CDR2 sequences are LGHDT and YNNKEL (reference sequence). CDR3 sequence: CASSQRGTSHGYTF. The CDR3 DNA sequence: TGTGCCAGCAGCCAAAGAGGCACAAGCCATGGCTACACCTTC.

The chain links TRBV29-1 to TRBJ2-1; the match to TRBD2 covers 8 bases. CDR3 size: 14 residues. The J segment lost 7 bases and the V segment lost 7 bases, leaving 12 bases of the junction unmatched. CDR1 and CDR2 (germline): SQVTM, ANQGSEA. Here the CDR3 DNA reads TGCAGCGCCAAGCCCCCTAGCGGGCTAAATGAGCAGTTCTTC. Amino acids: CSAKPPSGLNEQFF.

This chain links TRBV24-1 with TRBJ2-2; D possibly corresponds to TRBD2 (6 bases). This CDR3 has 14 amino acids. Germline values: CDR1 KGHDR, CDR2 SFDVKD. The V gene lost 3 bases and the J gene lost 8 bases, with 12 bases spanning the gap. CDR3 in DNA: TGTGCCACCAGTGATCCTACAGGAGGGGGGGAGCTGTTTTTT. This encodes CATSDPTGGGELFF.

V usage is TRBV19 and J usage is TRBJ1-3; D is unclear. The V gene's germline CDR1 is LNHDA and CDR2 SQIVND (reference sequence). V was shortened by 10 bases and J by 0 bases, with 13 bases between the two germline ends. This CDR3 has 14 amino acids. CDR3 sequence: CATTMAASGNTIYF. Here the CDR3 DNA reads TGTGCCACCACCATGGCCGCCTCTGGAAACACCATATATTTT.

The CDR3 spells CASSLAGTSGYEQYF. For the CDR3, the DNA is TGTGCCAGCAGTTTAGCCGGGACTAGCGGCTACGAGCAGTACTTC. The rearrangement uses TRBV27 and TRBJ2-7, with 11 bases fitting TRBD2. Trimming removed 2 bases from V and 3 bases from J; junction bases left unmatched: 3. This CDR3 is 15 amino acids long. Germline V gives CDR1 MNHEY, CDR2 SMNVEV (reference sequence).

The rearrangement joins TRBV11-2 to TRBJ1-2; 7 nucleotides align to TRBD1. The CDR3 sequence is 17 residues long. Trimming removed 4 bases from V and 5 bases from J; junction bases left unmatched: 16. Germline assignment: CDR1 SGHAT and CDR2 FQNNGV. This CDR3 is CASSSLRDSAIKYGYTF. CDR3 coding DNA: TGTGCCAGCAGCTCCCTTCGGGACAGCGCTATAAAATATGGCTACACCTTC.

The chain links TRBV6-5 to TRBJ1-6; TRBD1 agrees at 8 bases. After removal of 2 bases from V and 9 bases from J, the junction contained 9 bases not matched to a gene. This CDR3 is 16 amino acids long. The germline V gene has CDR1 MNHEY and CDR2 SVGAGI. CDR3 bases: TGTGCCAGCAGTTACGGGCCCGCAGGGGGCGGTTCACCCCTCCACTTT. Protein sequence: CASSYGPAGGGSPLHF.